One sample yielded the 15 T cell receptor beta chains listed below, sequenced in a study of blood T cell repertoires in COVID-19. The repertoire was sequenced with immunoSEQ multiplex PCR; TCRdb's copy has only in-frame clones and lacks some. The data hold 200,000 to 250,000 clones, with about 85% observed a single time. Material for sequencing was PBMCs or T cells enriched from blood (not recorded which). Every receptor here comes from a man aged 30-40 years who had recovered from COVID-19.

This chain connects TRBV13 to TRBJ2-5; TRBD2 matches at 7 bases. With V trimmed by 3 bases and J by 1 base, 5 bases remained unmatched. Germline-derived CDR1 and CDR2 are PRHDT and FYEKMQ (reference sequence). This CDR3 has 15 amino acids. CDR3 in amino acids: CASSLGGRGQETQYF. CDR3 nucleotide sequence: TGTGCCAGCAGCTTGGGAGGGCGGGGCCAAGAGACCCAGTACTTC.

The rearrangement joins TRBV23-1 to TRBJ1-1; TRBD1 agrees at 9 bases. TRBV23-1 is labeled an ORF, and its function is uncertain. V dropped 0 bases and J dropped 9; count of bases not matched to a gene: 11. The CDR3 totals 16 residues. CDR3 sequence: CASSQSCGGTGWKAFF. Here the CDR3 DNA reads TGCGCCAGCAGTCAATCGTGTGGGGGGACAGGGTGGAAAGCTTTCTTT.

CDR3 DNA sequence: TGCGCCAGCAGTGAGTCCGGACTAGCGAGGGACACAGATACGCAGTATTTT. This sequence encodes CASSESGLARDTDTQYF. V and J are TRBV10-2 and TRBJ2-3, with TRBD2 matching over 9 bases. The V and J ends lost 0 bases and 2 bases, in that order; junction bases with no gene match: 6. Looked up from germline, CDR1 is WSHSY and CDR2 is SAAADI. The CDR3 has 17 residues.

This rearrangement joins TRBV4-1 to TRBJ1-2, with TRBD1 matching over 7 bases. Germline values: CDR1 MGHRA, CDR2 YSYEKL. V lost 0 bases and J lost 4; bases outside the gene matches: 8. This CDR3 comprises 16 residues. The CDR3 nucleotides are TGCGCCAGCAGCCAAGATGAAGGGACAGATAGCTATGGCTACACCTTC. Translation gives CASSQDEGTDSYGYTF.

The rearrangement uses TRBV6-5 and TRBJ1-1; 10 bases line up with TRBD1. Germline loops: CDR1 MNHEY, CDR2 SVGAGI. The V and J ends lost 5 bases and 3 bases, in that order; junction bases with no gene match: 6. This CDR3 contains 15 residues. In DNA form, the CDR3 reads TGTGCCAGCAGTACCCGGGACAGGGGCGACACTGAAGCTTTCTTT. It encodes CASSTRDRGDTEAFF.

The chain has TRBV10-1 and TRBJ2-1; 11 positions agree with TRBD1. Germline CDR1 is WNHNN and CDR2 is SYGVQD (reference sequence). This CDR3 spans 14 amino acids. V shed 0 bases, J shed 13 bases, and the junction held 5 bases outside the gene matches. The CDR3, as DNA: TGCGCCAGCAGTGAGTCCGGACAGGGGGCGCCTCAGTTCTTC. It is translated as CASSESGQGAPQFF.

The chain recombines TRBV7-2 with TRBJ2-3, with D possibly being TRBD2 (6 bases). CDR3 length: 14 amino acids. V was clipped by 5 bases and J by 8 bases, with 17 bases between them. Germline CDR1 is SGHTA and CDR2 is FQGNSA. This chain's CDR3 is CASSKTWDGGTQYF. CDR3 DNA: TGTGCCAGCAGCAAGACCTGGGACGGGGGTACGCAGTATTTT.

The rearrangement uses TRBV2 and TRBJ1-1, with D possibly matching TRBD1 (5 bases). V was pared by 3 bases and J by 4 bases, with 15 bases between. Germline V gene lookup returns CDR1 SNHLY and CDR2 FYNNEI. This CDR3 has 15 residues. The CDR3 DNA follows: TGTGCCAGCAGTGAGTCGGGGGGTCCCTCCACTGAAGCTTTCTTT. This sequence encodes CASSESGGPSTEAFF.

The chain links TRBV4-2 to TRBJ2-3; 14 positions agree with TRBD2. CDR3 length: 16 residues. Germline-derived CDR1 and CDR2 are LGHNA and YNFKEQ. Trimming took 1 base from V and 9 from J; bases not matched to a gene: 6. DNA for the CDR3: TGTGCCAGCAGCCAAGTCCAGACTAGCGGGGGGGCCACGCAGTATTTT. Amino acid sequence: CASSQVQTSGGATQYF.

The chain joins TRBV20-1 to TRBJ2-2; possibly TRBD2 for D (5 bases). The CDR3 spans 14 residues. Trimming stripped 3 bases from V and 2 bases from J, with 10 bases between. Germline V gene sequence: CDR1 DFQATT, CDR2 SNEGSKA (reference sequence). The CDR3 coding sequence is TGCAGTGCTAGTTGGGAGCTAAACACCGGGGAGCTGTTTTTT. It codes for CSASWELNTGELFF.

The rearrangement joins TRBV27 to TRBJ2-6, with 13 nucleotides matching TRBD2. This CDR3 has 18 residues. V gave up 4 bases and J gave up 2 bases; unmatched junction bases: 5. Germline CDR1 MNHEY, CDR2 SMNVEV (reference sequence). The CDR3 DNA is TGTGCCAGCAGTTGGTTGGGACTAGCGGGACCTGGGGCCAACGTCCTGACTTTC. This codes for CASSWLGLAGPGANVLTF.

The V and J genes are TRBV2 and TRBJ2-2, with 10 bases matching TRBD1. V lost 6 bases to trimming and J lost 4 bases; unmatched junction nucleotides: 5. CDR1 and CDR2 from the germline V gene are SNHLY and FYNNEI. The length of the CDR3 is 15 residues. This chain's CDR3 is CASSLDRGSTGELFF. In DNA form, the CDR3 reads TGTGCCAGCAGCCTGGACAGGGGGAGCACCGGGGAGCTGTTTTTT.

In its sample, this clone was seen once. The rearrangement links TRBV7-2 to TRBJ1-1; 7 nucleotides align to TRBD1. The CDR3 is 14 amino acids. The germline CDR1 and CDR2 sequences are SGHTA and FQGNSA. The V and J ends lost 1 base and 4 bases, in that order; junction bases with no gene match: 3. The CDR3 loop reads CASSLVGTATEAFF. The CDR3 bases are TGTGCCAGCAGCTTAGTGGGGACAGCCACTGAAGCTTTCTTT.

This chain connects TRBV30 to TRBJ1-3; no clear D. V gave up 3 bases and J gave up 0 bases, with 9 bases separating them. Germline values: CDR1 GTSNPN, CDR2 SVGIG (reference sequence). The CDR3 length is 14 residues. Here the CDR3 DNA reads TGTGCCTGGAGCCCCGGGAACTCTGGAAACACCATATATTTT. Translation gives CAWSPGNSGNTIYF.

This chain connects TRBV19 to TRBJ1-5, with D tentatively TRBD1 (5 bases). V dropped 3 bases and J dropped 6 bases, with 15 bases sitting between them. CDR1 and CDR2 (germline): LNHDA, SQIVND (reference sequence). This CDR3 region has 15 residues. CDR3 amino acids: CASSISLFGGQPQHF. DNA of the CDR3: TGTGCCAGTAGTATCTCTTTATTCGGGGGTCAGCCCCAGCATTTT.